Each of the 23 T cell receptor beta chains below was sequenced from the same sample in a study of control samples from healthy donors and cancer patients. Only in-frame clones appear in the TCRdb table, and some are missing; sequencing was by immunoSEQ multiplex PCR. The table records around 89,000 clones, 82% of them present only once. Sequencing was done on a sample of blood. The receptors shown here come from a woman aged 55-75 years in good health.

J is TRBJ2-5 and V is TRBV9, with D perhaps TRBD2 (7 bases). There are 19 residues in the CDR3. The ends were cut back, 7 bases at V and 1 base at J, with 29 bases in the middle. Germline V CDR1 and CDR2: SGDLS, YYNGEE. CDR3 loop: CASAKGGRSGARFQETQYF. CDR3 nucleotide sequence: TGTGCCAGCGCTAAGGGGGGTAGAAGCGGGGCGAGATTCCAAGAGACCCAGTACTTC.

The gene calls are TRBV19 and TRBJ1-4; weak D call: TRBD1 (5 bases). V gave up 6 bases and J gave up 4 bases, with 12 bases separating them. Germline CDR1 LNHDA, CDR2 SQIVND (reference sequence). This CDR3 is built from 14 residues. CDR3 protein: CASSRRDGNEKLFF. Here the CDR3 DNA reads TGTGCCAGTAGCCGCCGGGACGGTAATGAAAAACTGTTTTTT.

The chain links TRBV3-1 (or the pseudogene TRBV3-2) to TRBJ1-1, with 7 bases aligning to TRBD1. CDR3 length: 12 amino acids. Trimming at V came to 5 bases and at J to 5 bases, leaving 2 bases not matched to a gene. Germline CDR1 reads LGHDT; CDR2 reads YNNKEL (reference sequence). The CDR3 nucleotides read TGTGCCAGCAGCTCACAGGGGACTGAAGCTTTCTTT. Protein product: CASSSQGTEAFF.

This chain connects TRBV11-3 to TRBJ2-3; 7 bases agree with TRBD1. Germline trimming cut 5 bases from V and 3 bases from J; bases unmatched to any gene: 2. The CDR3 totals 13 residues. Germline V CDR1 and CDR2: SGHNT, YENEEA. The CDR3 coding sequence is TGTGCCAGCAGCCGACAGGGAACAGATACGCAGTATTTT. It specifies CASSRQGTDTQYF.

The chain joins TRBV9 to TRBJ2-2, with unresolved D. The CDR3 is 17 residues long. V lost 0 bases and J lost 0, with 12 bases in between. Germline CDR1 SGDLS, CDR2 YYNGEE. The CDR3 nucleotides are TGTGCCAGCAGCGTAGACGGCCGACTCGCGAACACCGGGGAGCTGTTTTTT. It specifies CASSVDGRLANTGELFF.

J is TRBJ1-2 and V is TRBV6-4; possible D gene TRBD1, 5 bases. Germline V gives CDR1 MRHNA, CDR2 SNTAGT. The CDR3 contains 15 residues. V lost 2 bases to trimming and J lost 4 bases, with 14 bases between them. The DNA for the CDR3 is TGTGCCAGCAGTGACGATGGGGGTTTAGGCTATGGCTACACCTTC. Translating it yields CASSDDGGLGYGYTF.

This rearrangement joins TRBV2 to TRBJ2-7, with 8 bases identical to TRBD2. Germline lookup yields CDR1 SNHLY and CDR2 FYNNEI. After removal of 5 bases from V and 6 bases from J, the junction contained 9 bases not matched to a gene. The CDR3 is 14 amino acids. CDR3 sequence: CASSRETSAGEQYF. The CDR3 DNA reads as TGTGCCAGCAGTCGAGAGACTAGCGCGGGCGAGCAGTACTTC.

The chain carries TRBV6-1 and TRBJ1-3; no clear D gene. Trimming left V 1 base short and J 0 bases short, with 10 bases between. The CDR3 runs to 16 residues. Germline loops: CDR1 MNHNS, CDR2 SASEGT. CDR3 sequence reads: CASSEVADSSGNTIYF. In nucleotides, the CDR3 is TGTGCCAGCAGTGAAGTGGCAGATAGCTCTGGAAACACCATATATTTT.

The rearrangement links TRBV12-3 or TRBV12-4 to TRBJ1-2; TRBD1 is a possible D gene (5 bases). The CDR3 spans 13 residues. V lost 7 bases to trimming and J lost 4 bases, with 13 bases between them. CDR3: CASTPDTRYGYTF. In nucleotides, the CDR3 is TGTGCCAGCACCCCGGACACCCGCTATGGCTACACCTTC.

The CDR3 here is CSASRSGDQPQHF. In DNA, the CDR3 is TGCAGTGCTAGTCGCTCCGGAGATCAGCCCCAGCATTTT. The genes are TRBV20-1 and TRBJ1-5, with unresolved D. The ends were cut back, 3 bases at V and 5 bases at J, with 11 bases in the middle. The CDR3 loop spans 13 amino acids. Germline assignment: CDR1 DFQATT and CDR2 SNEGSKA (reference sequence).

The CDR3 DNA is TGTGCCAGCAGCTTATCCAGGGTAGAGACCCAGTACTTC. It translates to CASSLSRVETQYF. The chain is built from TRBV7-9 and TRBJ2-5; TRBD1 is a possible D gene (5 bases). Deletions cut 2 bases from V and 4 bases from J, with 8 bases between. This CDR3 has 13 amino acids. Germline V lookup: CDR1 SEHNR, CDR2 FQNEAQ (reference sequence).

CDR3 sequence reads: CASSMRGSGSYNEQFF. For the CDR3, the DNA is TGTGCCAGTAGTATGAGGGGAAGCGGAAGTTACAATGAGCAGTTCTTC. The genes are TRBV19 and TRBJ2-1; perhaps D is TRBD1 or TRBD2 (5 bases each). Trimming shortened V by 3 bases and J by 4 bases, and 16 bases separated the two germline ends. CDR1 and CDR2 from the germline V gene are LNHDA and SQIVND (reference sequence). This CDR3 has 16 residues.

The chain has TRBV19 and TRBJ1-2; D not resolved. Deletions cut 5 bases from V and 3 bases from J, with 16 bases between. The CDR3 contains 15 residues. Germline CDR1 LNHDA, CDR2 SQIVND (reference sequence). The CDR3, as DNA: TGTGCCAGTAGTTCTCGGGGTTCTGAGGACTATGGCTACACCTTC. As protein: CASSSRGSEDYGYTF. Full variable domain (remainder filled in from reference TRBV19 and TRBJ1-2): DGGITQSPKYLFRKEGQNVTLSCEQNLNHDAMYWYRQDPGQGLRLIYYSQIVNDFQKGDIAEGYSVSREKKESFPLTVTSAQKNPTAFYLCASSSRGSEDYGYTFGSGTRLTVV.

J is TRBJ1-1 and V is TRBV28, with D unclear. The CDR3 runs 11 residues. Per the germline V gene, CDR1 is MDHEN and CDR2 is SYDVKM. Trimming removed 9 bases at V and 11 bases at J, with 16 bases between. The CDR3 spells CASSGLQGAFF. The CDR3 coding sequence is TGTGCCAGTTCGGGCCTCCAAGGGGCTTTCTTT.

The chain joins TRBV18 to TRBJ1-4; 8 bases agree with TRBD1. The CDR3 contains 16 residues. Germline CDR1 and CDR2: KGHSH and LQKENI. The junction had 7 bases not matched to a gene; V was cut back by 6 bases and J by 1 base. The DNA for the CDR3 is TGTGCCAGCTCGCCCCTCGACAGGGGAACTAATGAAAAACTGTTTTTT. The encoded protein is CASSPLDRGTNEKLFF.

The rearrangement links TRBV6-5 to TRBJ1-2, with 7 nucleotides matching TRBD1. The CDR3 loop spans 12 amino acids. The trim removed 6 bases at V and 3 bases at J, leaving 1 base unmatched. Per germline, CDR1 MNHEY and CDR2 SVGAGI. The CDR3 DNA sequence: TGTGCCAGCAGAGGACAGGACTATGGCTACACCTTC. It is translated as CASRGQDYGYTF.

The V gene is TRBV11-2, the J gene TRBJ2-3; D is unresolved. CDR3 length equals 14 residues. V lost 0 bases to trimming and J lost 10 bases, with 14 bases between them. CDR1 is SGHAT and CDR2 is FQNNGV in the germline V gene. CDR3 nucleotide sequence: TGTGCCAGCAGCTTAGAACGCTCCACCGGGCCGCAGTATTTT. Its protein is CASSLERSTGPQYF. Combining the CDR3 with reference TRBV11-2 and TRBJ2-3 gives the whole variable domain EAGVAQSPRYKIIEKRQSVAFWCNPISGHATLYWYQQILGQGPKLLIQFQNNGVVDDSQLPKDRFSAERLKGVDSTLKIQPAKLEDSAVYLCASSLERSTGPQYFGPGTRLTVL.

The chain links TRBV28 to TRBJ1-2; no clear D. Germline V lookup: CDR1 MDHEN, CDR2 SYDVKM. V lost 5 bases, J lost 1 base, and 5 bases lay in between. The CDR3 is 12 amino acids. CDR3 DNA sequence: TGTGCCAGCAGTCGACTTAACTATGGCTACACCTTC. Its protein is CASSRLNYGYTF.

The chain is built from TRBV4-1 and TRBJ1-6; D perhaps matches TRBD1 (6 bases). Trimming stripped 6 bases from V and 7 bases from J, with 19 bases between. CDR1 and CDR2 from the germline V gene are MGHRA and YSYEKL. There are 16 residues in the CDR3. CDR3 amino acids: CASSPNQGTVNSPLHF. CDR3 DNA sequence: TGCGCCAGCAGTCCGAACCAGGGGACCGTCAATTCACCCCTCCACTTT.

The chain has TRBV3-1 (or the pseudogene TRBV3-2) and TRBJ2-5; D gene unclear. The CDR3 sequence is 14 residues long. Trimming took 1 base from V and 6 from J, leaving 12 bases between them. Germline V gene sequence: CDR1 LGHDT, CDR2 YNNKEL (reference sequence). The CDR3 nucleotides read TGTGCCAGCAGCCAAGGTCGTGGGCGAAAGACCCAGTACTTC. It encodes CASSQGRGRKTQYF.

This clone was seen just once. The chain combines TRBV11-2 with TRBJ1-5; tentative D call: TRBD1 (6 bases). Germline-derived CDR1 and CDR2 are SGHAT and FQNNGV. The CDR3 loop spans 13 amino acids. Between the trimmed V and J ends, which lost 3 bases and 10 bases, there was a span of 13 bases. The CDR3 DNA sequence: TGTGCCAGCAGCTTGTCCAGGGGTGGTCCCCAGCATTTT. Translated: CASSLSRGGPQHF. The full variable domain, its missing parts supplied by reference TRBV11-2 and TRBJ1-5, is EAGVAQSPRYKIIEKRQSVAFWCNPISGHATLYWYQQILGQGPKLLIQFQNNGVVDDSQLPKDRFSAERLKGVDSTLKIQPAKLEDSAVYLCASSLSRGGPQHFGDGTRLSIL.

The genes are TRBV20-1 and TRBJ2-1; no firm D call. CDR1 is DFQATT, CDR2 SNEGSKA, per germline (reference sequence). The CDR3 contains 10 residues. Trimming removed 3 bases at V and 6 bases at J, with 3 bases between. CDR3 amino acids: CSASSNEQFF. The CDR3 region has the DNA TGCAGTGCTAGTAGCAATGAGCAGTTCTTC.

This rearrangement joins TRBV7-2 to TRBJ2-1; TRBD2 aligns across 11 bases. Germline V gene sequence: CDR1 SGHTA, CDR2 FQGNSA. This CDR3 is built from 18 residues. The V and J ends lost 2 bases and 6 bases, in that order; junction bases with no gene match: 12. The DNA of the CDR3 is TGTGCCAGCAGCTTATCCTATAGGCTAGCGGGAGGCGCCAATGAGCAGTTCTTC. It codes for CASSLSYRLAGGANEQFF.